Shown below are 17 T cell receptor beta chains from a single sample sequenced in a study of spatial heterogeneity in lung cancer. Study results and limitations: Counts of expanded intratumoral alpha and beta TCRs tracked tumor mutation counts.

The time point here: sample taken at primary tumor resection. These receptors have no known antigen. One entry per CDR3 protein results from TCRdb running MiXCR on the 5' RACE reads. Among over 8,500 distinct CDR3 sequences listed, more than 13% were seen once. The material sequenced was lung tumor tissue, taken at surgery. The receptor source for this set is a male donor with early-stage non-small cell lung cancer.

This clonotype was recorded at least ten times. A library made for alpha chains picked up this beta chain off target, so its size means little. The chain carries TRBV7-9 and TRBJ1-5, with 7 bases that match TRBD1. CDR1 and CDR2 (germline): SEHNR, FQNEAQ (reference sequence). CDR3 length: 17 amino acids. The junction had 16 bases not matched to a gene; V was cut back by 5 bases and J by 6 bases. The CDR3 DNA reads TGTGCCAGCAGCCCCACTCAGACCACAGGGGTCGGTCAGCCCCAGCATTTT. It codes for CASSPTQTTGVGQPQHF.

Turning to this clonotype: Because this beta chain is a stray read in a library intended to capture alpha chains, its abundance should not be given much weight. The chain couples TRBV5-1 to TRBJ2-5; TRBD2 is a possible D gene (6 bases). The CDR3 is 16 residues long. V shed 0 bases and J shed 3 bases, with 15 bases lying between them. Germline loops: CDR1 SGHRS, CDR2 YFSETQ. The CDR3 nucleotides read TGCGCCAGCAGCTTGGACCGGGACTCGAGTAAAGAGACCCAGTACTTC. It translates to CASSLDRDSSKETQYF. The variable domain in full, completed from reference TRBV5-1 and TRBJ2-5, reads KAGVTQTPRYLIKTRGQQVTLSCSPISGHRSVSWYQQTPGQGLQFLFEYFSETQRNKGNFPGRFSGRQFSNSRSEMNVSTLELGDSALYLCASSLDRDSSKETQYFGPGTRLLVL.

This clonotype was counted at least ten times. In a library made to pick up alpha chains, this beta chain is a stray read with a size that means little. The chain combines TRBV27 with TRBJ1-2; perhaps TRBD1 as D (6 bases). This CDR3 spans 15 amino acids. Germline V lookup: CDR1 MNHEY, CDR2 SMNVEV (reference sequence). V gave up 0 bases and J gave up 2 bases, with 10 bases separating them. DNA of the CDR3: TGTGCCAGCAGTTTATCGCCGGGGGCGAACTATGGCTACACCTTC. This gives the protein CASSLSPGANYGYTF.

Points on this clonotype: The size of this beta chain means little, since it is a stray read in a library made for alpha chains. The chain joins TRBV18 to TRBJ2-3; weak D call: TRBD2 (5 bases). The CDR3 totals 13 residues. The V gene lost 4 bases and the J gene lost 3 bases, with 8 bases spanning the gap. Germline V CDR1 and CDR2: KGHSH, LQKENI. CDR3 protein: CASSLLETDTQYF. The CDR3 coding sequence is TGTGCCAGCTCACTACTAGAAACAGATACGCAGTATTTT.

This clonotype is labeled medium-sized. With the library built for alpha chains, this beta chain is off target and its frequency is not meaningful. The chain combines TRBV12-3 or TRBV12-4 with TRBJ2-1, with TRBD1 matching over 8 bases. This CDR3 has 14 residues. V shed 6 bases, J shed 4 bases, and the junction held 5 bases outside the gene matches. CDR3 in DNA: TGTGCCAGCAGACCGGACAGGGAGTACAATGAGCAGTTCTTC. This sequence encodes CASRPDREYNEQFF.

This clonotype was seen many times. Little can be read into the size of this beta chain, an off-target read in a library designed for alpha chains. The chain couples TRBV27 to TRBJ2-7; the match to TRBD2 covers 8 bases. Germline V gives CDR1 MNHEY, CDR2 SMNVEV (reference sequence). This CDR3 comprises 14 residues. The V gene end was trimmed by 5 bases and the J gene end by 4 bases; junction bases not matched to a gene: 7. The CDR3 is CASSQTSVLYEQYF. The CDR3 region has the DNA TGTGCCAGCAGTCAGACTAGCGTACTATACGAGCAGTACTTC.

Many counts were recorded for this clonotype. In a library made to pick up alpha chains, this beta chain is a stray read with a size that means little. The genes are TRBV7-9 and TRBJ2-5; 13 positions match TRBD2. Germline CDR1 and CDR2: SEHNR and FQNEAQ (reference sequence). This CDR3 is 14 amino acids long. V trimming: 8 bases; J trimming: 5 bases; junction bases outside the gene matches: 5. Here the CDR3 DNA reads TGTGCCAGCGTAGGGACTAGCGGGACGGAGACCCAGTACTTC. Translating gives CASVGTSGTETQYF.

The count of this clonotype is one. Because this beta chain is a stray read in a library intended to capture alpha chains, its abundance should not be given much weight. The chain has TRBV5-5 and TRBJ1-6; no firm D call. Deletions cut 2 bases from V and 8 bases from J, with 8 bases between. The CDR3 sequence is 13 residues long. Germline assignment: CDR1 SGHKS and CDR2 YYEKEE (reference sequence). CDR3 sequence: CASSFLWDSPLHF. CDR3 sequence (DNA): TGTGCCAGCAGCTTCTTGTGGGATTCACCCCTCCACTTT.

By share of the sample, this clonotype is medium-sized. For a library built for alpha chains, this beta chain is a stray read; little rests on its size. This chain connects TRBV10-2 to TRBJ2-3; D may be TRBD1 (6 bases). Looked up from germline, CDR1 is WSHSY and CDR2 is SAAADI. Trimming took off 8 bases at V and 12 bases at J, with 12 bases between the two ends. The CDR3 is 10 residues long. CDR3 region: CASGWTAQYF. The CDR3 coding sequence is TGCGCCAGCGGCTGGACAGCTCAGTATTTT.

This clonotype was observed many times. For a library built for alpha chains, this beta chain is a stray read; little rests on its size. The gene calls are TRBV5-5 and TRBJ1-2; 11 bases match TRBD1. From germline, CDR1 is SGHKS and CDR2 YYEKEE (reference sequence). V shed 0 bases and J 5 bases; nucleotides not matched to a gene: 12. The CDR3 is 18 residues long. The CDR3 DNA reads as TGTGCCAGCAGCTTGGTGATATTGACGGGACAGGGGGAGTATGGCTACACCTTC. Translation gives CASSLVILTGQGEYGYTF.

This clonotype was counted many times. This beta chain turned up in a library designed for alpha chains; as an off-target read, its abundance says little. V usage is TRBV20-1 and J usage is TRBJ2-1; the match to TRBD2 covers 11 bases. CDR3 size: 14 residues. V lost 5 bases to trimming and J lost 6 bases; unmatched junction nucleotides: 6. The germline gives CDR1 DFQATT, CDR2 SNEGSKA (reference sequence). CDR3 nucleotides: TGCAGTGCTTCCGGGACTAGCGGCATCAATGAGCAGTTCTTC. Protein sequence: CSASGTSGINEQFF.

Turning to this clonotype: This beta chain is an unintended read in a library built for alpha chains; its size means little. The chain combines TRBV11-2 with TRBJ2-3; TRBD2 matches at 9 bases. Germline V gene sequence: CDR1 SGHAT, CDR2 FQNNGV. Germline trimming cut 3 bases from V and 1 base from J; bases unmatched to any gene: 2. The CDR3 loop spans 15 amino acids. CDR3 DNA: TGTGCCAGCAGCTTCAGGACTAGCGGCACAGATACGCAGTATTTT. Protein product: CASSFRTSGTDTQYF.

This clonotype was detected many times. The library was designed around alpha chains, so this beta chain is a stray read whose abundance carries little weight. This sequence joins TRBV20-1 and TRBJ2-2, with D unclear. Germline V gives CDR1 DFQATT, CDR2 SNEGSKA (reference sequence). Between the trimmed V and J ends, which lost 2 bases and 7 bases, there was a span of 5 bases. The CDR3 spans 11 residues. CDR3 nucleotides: TGCAGTGCTAGAAGCCACGGGGAGCTGTTTTTT. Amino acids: CSARSHGELFF.

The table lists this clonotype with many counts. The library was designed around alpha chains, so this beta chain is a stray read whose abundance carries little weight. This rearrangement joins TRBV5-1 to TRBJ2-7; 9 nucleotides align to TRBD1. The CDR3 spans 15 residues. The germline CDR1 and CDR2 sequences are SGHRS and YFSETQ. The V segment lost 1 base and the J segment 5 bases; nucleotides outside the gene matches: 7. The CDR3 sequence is CASSLYGQGYDEQYF. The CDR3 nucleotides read TGCGCCAGCAGCTTGTATGGACAGGGGTATGACGAGCAGTACTTC.

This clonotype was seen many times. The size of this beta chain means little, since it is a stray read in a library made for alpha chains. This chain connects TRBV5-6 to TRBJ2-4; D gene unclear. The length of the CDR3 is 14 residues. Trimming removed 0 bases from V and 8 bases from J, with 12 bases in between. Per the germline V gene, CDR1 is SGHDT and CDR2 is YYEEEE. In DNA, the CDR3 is TGTGCCAGCAGCTTGGTGACCTTAGGAGACATTCAGTACTTC. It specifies CASSLVTLGDIQYF. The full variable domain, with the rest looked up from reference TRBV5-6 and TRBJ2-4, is DAGVTQSPTHLIKTRGQQVTLRCSPKSGHDTVSWYQQALGQGPQFIFQYYEEEERQRGNFPDRFSGHQFPNYSSELNVNALLLGDSALYLCASSLVTLGDIQYFGAGTRLSVL.

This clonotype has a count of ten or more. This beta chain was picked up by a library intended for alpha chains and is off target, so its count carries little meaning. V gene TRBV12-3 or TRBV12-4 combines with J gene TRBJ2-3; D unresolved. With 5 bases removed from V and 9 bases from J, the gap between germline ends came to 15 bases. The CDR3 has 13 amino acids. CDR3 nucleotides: TGTGCCAGCAGTAGAACAAGCCGGTTAACGCAGTATTTT. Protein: CASSRTSRLTQYF.

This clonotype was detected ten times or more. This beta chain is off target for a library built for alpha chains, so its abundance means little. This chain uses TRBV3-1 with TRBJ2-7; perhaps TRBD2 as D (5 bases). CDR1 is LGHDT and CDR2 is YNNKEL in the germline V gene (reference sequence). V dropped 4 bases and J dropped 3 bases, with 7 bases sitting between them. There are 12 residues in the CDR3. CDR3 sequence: CASSPGIYEQYF. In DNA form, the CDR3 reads TGTGCCAGCAGCCCGGGAATCTACGAGCAGTACTTC.